The rows below give T cell receptor beta chains drawn from one sample of a study of Tregs in tolerant kidney transplant recipients. The repertoire was sequenced with immunoSEQ multiplex PCR; TCRdb's copy has only in-frame clones and lacks some. Of some 62,000 clones in the sample, around 98% are singletons; the top ten hold around 0.34%. This specimen was Tregs from blood, taken before the transplant. The receptor set was obtained from a human donor who received a combined kidney and bone marrow transplant. The CDR3 runs from the conserved cysteine through the conserved F or W. Fields, in order: D gene, V gene, clone size, J gene, CDR3 DNA, CDR3 protein. A D gene is named only where the DNA matches it firmly. The size entry is marked missing in some rows and otherwise reads once, few, many or a size class.

TRBD2	TRBV2	-	TRBJ2-5	TGTGCCAGCAGTGATAGACTAGCACAAGAGACCCAGTACTTC	CASSDRLAQETQYF
-	TRBV27	-	TRBJ2-7	TGTGCCAGCAGCCATTCGAGGGGGTCTGGTTCCTACGAGCAGTACTTC	CASSHSRGSGSYEQYF
TRBD1	TRBV18	-	TRBJ2-5	TGTGCCAGCTCACCCGGACAGGATCGAGAGACCCAGTACTTC	CASSPGQDRETQYF
-	TRBV25-1	-	TRBJ2-7	TGTGCCAGCAGTGAAGGTGGAGGGTTGCACGAGCAGTACTTC	CASSEGGGLHEQYF
-	TRBV30	-	TRBJ2-7	TGTGCCTGGAGTGTCAATCAGAGGGCAAAGCAGTACTTC	CAWSVNQRAKQYF
TRBD1	TRBV7-9	-	TRBJ2-7	TGTGCCAGCAGCTTAGATCTGAGACAGGGGACCTACGAGCAGTACTTC	CASSLDLRQGTYEQYF
TRBD1	TRBV30	-	TRBJ2-7	TGTGCCTGGAGTGTTTTCCTAGGACAGGGGAACTACGAGCAGTACTTC	CAWSVFLGQGNYEQYF
-	TRBV20-1	-	TRBJ1-4	TGCAGTCCTAGCGGTGATGAAAAACTGTTTTTT	CSPSGDEKLFF
-	TRBV4-1	-	TRBJ1-1	TGCGCCAGCAGCCAAGACCCGGCTGAAGCTTTCTTT	CASSQDPAEAFF
-	TRBV6-1	-	TRBJ1-3	TGTGCCAGCGGGTGGCAGGGCGGAAACACCATATATTTT	CASGWQGGNTIYF
-	TRBV19	-	TRBJ1-4	TGTGCCAGTAGCGTTGGGGAGAGTGAAAAACTGTTTTTT	CASSVGESEKLFF
-	TRBV30	-	TRBJ1-5	TGTGCCTGGAGTTCCAAGGGGCTCCCTAATCAGCCCCAGCATTTT	CAWSSKGLPNQPQHF
TRBD1	TRBV6-5	-	TRBJ1-4	TGTGCCAGCACCGCGGGACAGGGGGGTGAAAAACTGTTTTTT	CASTAGQGGEKLFF
TRBD2	TRBV7-6	once	TRBJ2-1	TGTGCCAGCAGCCAACGCGGGACTAGTGCCGTAAATGAGCAGTTCTTC	CASSQRGTSAVNEQFF
-	TRBV7-9	-	TRBJ2-5	TGTGCCAGCAGCAACCTTCTGGCCCGAGGGCGGCGGACCCAGTACTTC	CASSNLLARGRRTQYF
TRBD1	TRBV5-1	-	TRBJ2-2	TGCGCCAGCAGCAAGGGACAGACAAGTAGAATCACCGGGGAGCTGTTTTTT	CASSKGQTSRITGELFF
-	TRBV5-5	once	TRBJ1-3	TGTGCCAGCAGCTTGGGGGACTACTCTGGAAACACCATATATTTT	CASSLGDYSGNTIYF
-	TRBV14	once	TRBJ2-7	TGTGCCAGCAGCCTCCTAGGGGGAGGGGTCGAGCAGTACTTC	CASSLLGGGVEQYF
-	TRBV10-3	-	TRBJ1-1	TGTGCCATCAGAGACGAACAGCAAGGGAACACTGAAGCTTTCTTT	CAIRDEQQGNTEAFF
TRBD2	TRBV19	-	TRBJ2-4	TGTGCCAGTAGTATGGGGAGGGTACTAGCCAAAAACATTCAGTACTTC	CASSMGRVLAKNIQYF
-	TRBV7-9	-	TRBJ1-2	TGTGCCAGCAGCTTGGCGGGCTATAACTATGGCTACACCTTC	CASSLAGYNYGYTF
-	TRBV28	-	TRBJ1-6	TGTGCCAGCAGGGCCGGGGGGGCCCGATTTGGTTCACCCCTCCACTTT	CASRAGGARFGSPLHF
TRBD1	TRBV7-2	-	TRBJ1-1	TGTGCCAGCAGCTTAGCTCCGGGACAGGGGGAAACTTTCTTT	CASSLAPGQGETFF
TRBD1	TRBV10-3	-	TRBJ2-2	TGTGCCATCAGTGGCGAACAGGGGTCGATAGGGGAGCTGTTTTTT	CAISGEQGSIGELFF
-	TRBV30	-	TRBJ1-5	TGTGCCTGGAGTGTAATGGGGGGGGCGGGTCAGCCCCAGCATTTT	CAWSVMGGAGQPQHF
-	TRBV7-2	-	TRBJ1-1	TGTGCCAGCAGCTTCTCAAACTTGAACACTGAAGCTTTCTTT	CASSFSNLNTEAFF
TRBD1	TRBV5-1	-	TRBJ2-2	TGCGCCAGCCAGGAGACAGGGTCCACCGGGGAGCTGTTTTTT	CASQETGSTGELFF
TRBD1	TRBV27	-	TRBJ2-3	TGTGCCAGCAGTCGGACAGGGCGAGGTCTTGCTACGCAGTATTTT	CASSRTGRGLATQYF
TRBD1	TRBV18	-	TRBJ2-7	TGTGCCAGCTCACCCACACCGGGACAGGGGGCAAGAGAGCAGTACTTC	CASSPTPGQGAREQYF
TRBD1	TRBV19	-	TRBJ2-1	TGTGCCAGTAACATAAGGGGGACAGGGTTAGGCAATGAGCAGTTCTTC	CASNIRGTGLGNEQFF
-	TRBV11-3	-	TRBJ2-2	TGTGCCAGCACCAGATACCCCGATTTGAACACCGGGGAGCTGTTTTTT	CASTRYPDLNTGELFF
TRBD1	TRBV5-6	-	TRBJ2-4	TGTGCCAGCAGCTTGGTGGACAGGGAAAACATTCAGTACTTC	CASSLVDRENIQYF
TRBD1	TRBV7-2	-	TRBJ1-1	TGTGCCAGCAGCTTGAGTTGGGGACAGGGGCTCTCTGGAGCTTTCTTT	CASSLSWGQGLSGAFF
TRBD2	TRBV10-3	-	TRBJ2-6	TGTGCCATCAGTGACAGAGCGGGGACCCGCTCTGGGGCCAACGTCCTGACTTTC	CAISDRAGTRSGANVLTF
-	TRBV19	-	TRBJ1-2	TGTGCCAGTAGTATAGGCGGGAACTATGGCTACACCTTC	CASSIGGNYGYTF
TRBD2	TRBV7-2	-	TRBJ2-3	TGTGCCAGCAGCTTAGGGTTGTCTAGCGGAAGCACAGATACGCAGTATTTT	CASSLGLSSGSTDTQYF
-	TRBV2	-	TRBJ2-7	TGTGCCAGCAGAGACCCGGCATCAAGGGGCGAGCAGTACTTC	CASRDPASRGEQYF
-	TRBV30	-	TRBJ1-2	TGTGCCTGGAGTCCCACGAGGGTCGATTATGGCTACACCTTC	CAWSPTRVDYGYTF
-	TRBV28	-	TRBJ1-1	TGTGCCAGCAGTCAGGGGAACACTGAAGCTTTCTTT	CASSQGNTEAFF
-	TRBV15	-	TRBJ2-7	TGTGCCACCAGCAGAGATCGGGGTATGCAGTACTTC	CATSRDRGMQYF
-	TRBV6-5	-	TRBJ1-2	TGTGCCAGCAGTTTAACAGGGATGTTTGGCTACACCTTC	CASSLTGMFGYTF
-	TRBV28	-	TRBJ1-1	TGTGCCAGCAGTTTACCAGGGGACACGGCTTTCTTT	CASSLPGDTAFF
-	TRBV30	-	TRBJ2-2	TGTGCCTGGAAAAGCGGCCCCTCCTACGGGGAGCTGTTTTTT	CAWKSGPSYGELFF
TRBD1	TRBV6-1	-	TRBJ1-1	TGTGCCAGCAGCTACCGGGACAGCAAAAGACAAGCTTTCTTT	CASSYRDSKRQAFF
TRBD1	TRBV30	-	TRBJ1-3	TGTGCCTGGGGGACAGCAACTGGAAACACCATATATTTT	CAWGTATGNTIYF
TRBD2	TRBV5-1	-	TRBJ2-1	TGCGCCAGCAGCTTGGCCCGACTAGCGACCCATGAGCAGTTCTTC	CASSLARLATHEQFF
-	TRBV28	once	TRBJ2-1	TGTGCCGTCAGGGGGCTTGGGGGGGGGCGCACCTCCTACAATGAGCAGTTCTTC	CAVRGLGGGRTSYNEQFF
-	TRBV5-1	-	TRBJ2-1	TGCGCCAGCAGCCGACAGCTCCAAGTTTCCTACAATGAGCAGTTCTTC	CASSRQLQVSYNEQFF
-	TRBV5-1	-	TRBJ2-7	TGCGCCAGCCAAGCGACAGGCGACGAGCAGTACTTC	CASQATGDEQYF
TRBD1	TRBV7-9	once	TRBJ1-1	TGTGCCAGCAGCCAAAGGGGGGACAGTGGAGCTTTCTTT	CASSQRGDSGAFF
TRBD1	TRBV5-1	-	TRBJ2-2	TGCGCCAGCAGTTATCCGGGACAGGGGCTCGGGGAGCTGTTTTTT	CASSYPGQGLGELFF
-	TRBV30	-	TRBJ2-2	TGTGCCTGGAGTAAAGACAGTCCTTCCATTCCGAACACCGGGGAGCTGTTTTTT	CAWSKDSPSIPNTGELFF